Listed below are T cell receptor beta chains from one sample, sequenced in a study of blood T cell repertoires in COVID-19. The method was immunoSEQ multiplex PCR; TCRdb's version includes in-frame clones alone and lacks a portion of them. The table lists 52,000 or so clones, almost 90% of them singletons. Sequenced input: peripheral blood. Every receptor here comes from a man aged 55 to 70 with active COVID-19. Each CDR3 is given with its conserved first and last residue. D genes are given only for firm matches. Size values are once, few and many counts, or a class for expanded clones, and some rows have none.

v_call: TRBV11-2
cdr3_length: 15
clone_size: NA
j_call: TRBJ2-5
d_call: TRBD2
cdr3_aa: CASGLGPGGGETQYF
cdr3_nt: TGTGCCAGCGGCTTGGGCCCGGGGGGAGGGGAGACCCAGTACTTC

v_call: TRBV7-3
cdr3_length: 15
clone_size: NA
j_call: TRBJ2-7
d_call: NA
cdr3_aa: CASSITGSPPKEQYF
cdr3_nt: TGTGCCAGCAGCATTACAGGGTCCCCACCTAAGGAGCAGTACTTC

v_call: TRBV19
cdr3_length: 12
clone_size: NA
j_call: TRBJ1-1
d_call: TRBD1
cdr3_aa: CASRIEGQKAFF
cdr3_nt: TGTGCCAGTAGAATTGAGGGACAGAAAGCTTTCTTT

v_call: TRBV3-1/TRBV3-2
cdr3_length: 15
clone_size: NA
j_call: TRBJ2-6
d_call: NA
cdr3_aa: CASSQGRAGANVLTF
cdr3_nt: TGTGCCAGCAGCCAAGGGAGGGCTGGGGCCAACGTCCTGACTTTC

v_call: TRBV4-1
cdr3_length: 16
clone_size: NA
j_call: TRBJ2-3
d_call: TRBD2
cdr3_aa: CASSYRAGGPTDTQYF
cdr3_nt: TGCGCCAGCAGCTACCGGGCGGGAGGGCCGACGGATACGCAGTATTTT

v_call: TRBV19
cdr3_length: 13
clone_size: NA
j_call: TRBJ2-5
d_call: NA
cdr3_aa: CASSMDREETQYF
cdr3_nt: TGTGCCAGTAGTATGGACAGAGAAGAGACCCAGTACTTC

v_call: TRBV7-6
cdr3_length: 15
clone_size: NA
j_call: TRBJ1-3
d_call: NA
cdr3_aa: CASSLAGGTGNTIYF
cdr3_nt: TGTGCCAGCAGCTTAGCGGGCGGGACTGGAAACACCATATATTTT

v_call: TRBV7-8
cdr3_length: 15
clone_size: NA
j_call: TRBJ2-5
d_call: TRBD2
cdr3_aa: CASSPQGGSTGTQYF
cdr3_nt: TGTGCCAGCAGCCCTCAGGGCGGGAGTACGGGGACCCAGTACTTC

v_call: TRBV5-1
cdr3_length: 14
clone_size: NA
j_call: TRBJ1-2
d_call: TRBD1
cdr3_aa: CASSLGGGVNGYTF
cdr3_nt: TGCGCCAGCAGCTTGGGAGGGGGCGTTAATGGCTACACCTTC

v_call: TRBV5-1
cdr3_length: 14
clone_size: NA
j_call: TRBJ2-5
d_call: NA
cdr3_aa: CASSLDRNQETQYF
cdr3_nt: TGCGCCAGCAGCTTGGACAGAAACCAAGAGACCCAGTACTTC

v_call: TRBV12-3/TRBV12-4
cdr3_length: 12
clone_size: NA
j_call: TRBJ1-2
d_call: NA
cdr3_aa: CASSLVRVGYTF
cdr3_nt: TGTGCCAGCAGTTTAGTCAGGGTAGGCTACACCTTC

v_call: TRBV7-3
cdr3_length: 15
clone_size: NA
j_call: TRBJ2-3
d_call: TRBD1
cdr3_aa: CASSPDRVGTDTQYF
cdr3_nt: TGTGCCAGCAGCCCGGACAGGGTAGGAACAGATACGCAGTATTTT

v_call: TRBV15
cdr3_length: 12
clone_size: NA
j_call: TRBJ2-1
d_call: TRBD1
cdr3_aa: CATRDRVNEQFF
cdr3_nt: TGTGCCACCAGGGACAGGGTCAATGAGCAGTTCTTC

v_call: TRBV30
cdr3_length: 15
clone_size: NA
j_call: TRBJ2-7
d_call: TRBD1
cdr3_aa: CAWSLIGQGVYEQYF
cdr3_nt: TGTGCCTGGAGTCTAATAGGACAGGGTGTATACGAGCAGTACTTC

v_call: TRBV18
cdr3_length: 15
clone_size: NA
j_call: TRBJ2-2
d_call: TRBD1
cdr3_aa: CASSPQDREIGELFF
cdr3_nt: TGTGCCAGCTCACCACAGGACAGGGAAATCGGGGAGCTGTTTTTT

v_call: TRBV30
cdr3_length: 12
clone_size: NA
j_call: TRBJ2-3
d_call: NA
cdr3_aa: CAWSVHRDTQYF
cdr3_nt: TGTGCCTGGAGTGTACACCGAGATACGCAGTATTTT

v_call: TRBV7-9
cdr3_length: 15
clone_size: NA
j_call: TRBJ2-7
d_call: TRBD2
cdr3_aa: CASSPPTSGSYEQYF
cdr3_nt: TGTGCCAGCAGCCCACCGACTAGCGGGAGCTACGAGCAGTACTTC

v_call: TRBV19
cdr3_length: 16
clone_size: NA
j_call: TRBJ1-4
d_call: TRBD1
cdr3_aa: CASSSAGQALDEKLFF
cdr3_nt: TGTGCCAGTAGTTCGGCAGGACAGGCATTGGATGAAAAACTGTTTTTT

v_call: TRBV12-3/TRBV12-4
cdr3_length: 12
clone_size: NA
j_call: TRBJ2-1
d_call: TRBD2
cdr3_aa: CASSDGLDEQFF
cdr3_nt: TGTGCCAGCAGTGACGGACTAGATGAGCAGTTCTTC

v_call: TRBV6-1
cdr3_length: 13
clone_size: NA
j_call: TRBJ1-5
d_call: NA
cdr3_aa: CASSEVGHQPQHF
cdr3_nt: TGTGCCAGCAGTGAAGTTGGGCATCAGCCCCAGCATTTT

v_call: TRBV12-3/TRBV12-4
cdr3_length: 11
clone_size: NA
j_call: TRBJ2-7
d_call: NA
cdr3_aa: CASSFQGEQYF
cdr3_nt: TGTGCCAGCAGTTTCCAGGGAGAGCAGTACTTC

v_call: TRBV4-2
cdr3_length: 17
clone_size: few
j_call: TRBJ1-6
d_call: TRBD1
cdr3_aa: CASSQEQGATYNSPLHF
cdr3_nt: TGTGCCAGCAGCCAAGAACAGGGGGCTACTTATAATTCACCCCTCCACTTT

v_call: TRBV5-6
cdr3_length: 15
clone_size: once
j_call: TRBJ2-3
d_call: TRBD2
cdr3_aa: CATNKYGTSPDTQYF
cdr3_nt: TGTGCCACCAATAAATACGGGACTAGCCCCGATACGCAGTATTTT

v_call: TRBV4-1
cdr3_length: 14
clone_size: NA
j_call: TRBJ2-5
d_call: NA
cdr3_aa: CASSRGQPKETQYF
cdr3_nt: TGCGCCAGCAGCCGAGGACAGCCGAAAGAGACCCAGTACTTC

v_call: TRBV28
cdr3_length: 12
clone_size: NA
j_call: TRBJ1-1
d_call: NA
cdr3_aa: CASSLGQGQSFF
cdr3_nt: TGTGCCAGCAGTTTGGGGCAGGGGCAATCTTTCTTT

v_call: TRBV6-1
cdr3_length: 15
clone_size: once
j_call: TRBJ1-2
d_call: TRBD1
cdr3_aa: CASSEAGQGDFGYTF
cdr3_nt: TGTGCCAGCAGTGAAGCGGGACAGGGAGATTTTGGCTACACCTTC

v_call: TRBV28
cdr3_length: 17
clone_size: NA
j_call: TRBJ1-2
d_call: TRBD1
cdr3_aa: CASSSGTGSGGNYGYTF
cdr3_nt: TGTGCCAGCAGCTCCGGGACAGGGAGCGGGGGGAACTATGGCTACACCTTC

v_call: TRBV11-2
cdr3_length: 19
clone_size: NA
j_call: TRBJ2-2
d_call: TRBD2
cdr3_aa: CASSLGPPSGRAIGGELFF
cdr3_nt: TGTGCCAGCAGCTTAGGCCCCCCTAGCGGGAGGGCCATCGGCGGGGAGCTGTTTTTT

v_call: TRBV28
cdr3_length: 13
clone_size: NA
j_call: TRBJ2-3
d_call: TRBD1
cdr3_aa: CASSFQGADTQYF
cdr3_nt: TGTGCCAGCAGTTTCCAGGGGGCAGATACGCAGTATTTT

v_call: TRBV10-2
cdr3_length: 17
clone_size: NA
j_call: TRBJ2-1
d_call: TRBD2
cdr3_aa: CASISTSGRAYSNEQFF
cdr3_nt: TGCGCCAGCATCTCGACTAGCGGGAGGGCCTATAGTAATGAGCAGTTCTTC

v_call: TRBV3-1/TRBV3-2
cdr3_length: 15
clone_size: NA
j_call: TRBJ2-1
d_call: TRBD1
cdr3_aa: CASSQWTGGYNEQFF
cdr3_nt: TGTGCCAGCAGCCAGTGGACAGGGGGGTACAATGAGCAGTTCTTC

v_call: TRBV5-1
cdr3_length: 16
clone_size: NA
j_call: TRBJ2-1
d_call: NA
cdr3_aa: CASSRTGLSSYNEQFF
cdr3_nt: TGCGCCAGCAGCCGGACGGGACTGAGCTCCTACAATGAGCAGTTCTTC

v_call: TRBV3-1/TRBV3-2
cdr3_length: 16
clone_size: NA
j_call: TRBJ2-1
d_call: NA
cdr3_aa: CASSQDVADGNNEQFF
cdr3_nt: TGTGCCAGCAGCCAAGATGTGGCGGACGGGAACAATGAGCAGTTCTTC

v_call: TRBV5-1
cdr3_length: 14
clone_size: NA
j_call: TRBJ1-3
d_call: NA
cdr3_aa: CASSSGTPGNTIYF
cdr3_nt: TGCGCCAGCAGCTCGGGGACACCAGGAAACACCATATATTTT

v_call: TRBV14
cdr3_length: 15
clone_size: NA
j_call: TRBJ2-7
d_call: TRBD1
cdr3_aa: CASSPTGDSKYEQYF
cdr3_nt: TGTGCCAGCAGCCCGACCGGGGACAGCAAATACGAGCAGTACTTC

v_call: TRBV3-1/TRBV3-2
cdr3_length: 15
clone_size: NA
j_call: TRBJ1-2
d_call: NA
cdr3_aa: CASSRQGGVGYGYTF
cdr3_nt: TGTGCCAGCAGCCGGCAGGGAGGGGTGGGCTATGGCTACACCTTC

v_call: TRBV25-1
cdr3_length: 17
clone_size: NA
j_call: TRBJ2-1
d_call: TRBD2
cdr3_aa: CASSARLAGVSYNEQFF
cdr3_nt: TGTGCCAGCAGTGCAAGACTAGCGGGAGTTTCCTACAATGAGCAGTTCTTC

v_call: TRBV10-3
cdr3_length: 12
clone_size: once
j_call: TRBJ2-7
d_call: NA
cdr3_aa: CAISEGGYEQYF
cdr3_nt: TGTGCCATCAGTGAAGGAGGGTACGAGCAGTACTTC

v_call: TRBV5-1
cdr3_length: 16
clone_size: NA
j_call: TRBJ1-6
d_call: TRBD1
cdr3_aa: CASSVTGQTNNSPLHF
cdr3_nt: TGCGCCAGCAGCGTAACGGGACAGACGAATAATTCACCCCTCCACTTT

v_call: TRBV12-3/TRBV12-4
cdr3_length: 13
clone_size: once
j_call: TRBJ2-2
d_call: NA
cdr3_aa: CASSLQVTGELFF
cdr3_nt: TGTGCCAGCAGTCTCCAGGTCACCGGGGAGCTGTTTTTT

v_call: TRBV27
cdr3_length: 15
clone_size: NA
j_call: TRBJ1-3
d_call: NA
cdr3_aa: CASSQGLLSGNTIYF
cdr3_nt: TGTGCCAGCAGCCAGGGACTCCTCTCTGGAAACACCATATATTTT